The T cell receptor beta chain under discussion was sequenced for a study of identifying expanded T cells in peripheral blood. CDR1 is SEHNR, CDR2 FQNEAQ, per germline (reference sequence). There are 14 residues in the CDR3. The V gene end was trimmed by 5 bases and the J gene end by 4 bases; junction bases not matched to a gene: 7. Comments on this clone: Its antigen is still unknown.

Study observations and caveats: Variance in clone template counts between approximately 2-week samples significantly increased with total template count across all healthy donors. Differentially abundant clones: about 1.3 between replicates, about 15 at two to three weeks, 19 at four.

TCRdb's table, derived via immunoSEQ multiplex PCR, lists solely in-frame clones and lacks some. The sample carries about 86,000 clones, approximately 81% recorded once. During the collection period, no donor immune events like infections were recorded. The receptor was isolated from a person aged 18 to 75 in good health. The chain links TRBV7-9 to TRBJ1-2, with 7 bases aligning to TRBD1. Sequencing was performed on blood. The CDR3 loop is CASSPSGQVYGYTF. The DNA for the CDR3 is TGTGCCAGCAGCCCGAGCGGACAGGTCTATGGCTACACCTTC.